This T cell receptor (beta chain) was recovered during a study of spatial heterogeneity in lung cancer. Study-wide results and limits: More often at tumor resection than at routine follow-up, ubiquitous expanded tumor TCRs were detected in the blood.

One entry per CDR3 protein, called by TCRdb with MiXCR from the 5' RACE reads. This table has fewer than 65,000 distinct CDR3 sequences, under 7.5% appearing once. As regards this clonotype: The antigen is not known.

This CDR3 contains 16 residues. Trimming at V came to 5 bases and at J to 2 bases, leaving 6 bases not matched to a gene. Germline V gene data show CDR1 as SEHNR and CDR2 as FQNEAQ (reference sequence). The time point denotes: sample taken at primary tumor resection. Whole RNA came from tumor, nontumor lung or frozen PBMC and was sequenced without being sorted. The clonotype was recovered from a female donor with early-stage non-small cell lung cancer. The source material was PBMCs, sampled at surgery. This chain joins TRBV7-9 and TRBJ2-1, with 10 bases aligning to TRBD2. The CDR3: CASSDQREGAYNEQFF. DNA of the CDR3: TGTGCCAGCAGCGATCAGCGGGAGGGCGCCTACAATGAGCAGTTCTTC. The full variable domain, rest sourced from reference TRBV7-9 and TRBJ2-1, is DTGVSQNPRHKITKRGQNVTFRCDPISEHNRLYWYRQTLGQGPEFLTYFQNEAQLEKSRLLSDRFSAERPKGSFSTLEIQRTEQGDSAMYLCASSDQREGAYNEQFFGPGTRLTVL.